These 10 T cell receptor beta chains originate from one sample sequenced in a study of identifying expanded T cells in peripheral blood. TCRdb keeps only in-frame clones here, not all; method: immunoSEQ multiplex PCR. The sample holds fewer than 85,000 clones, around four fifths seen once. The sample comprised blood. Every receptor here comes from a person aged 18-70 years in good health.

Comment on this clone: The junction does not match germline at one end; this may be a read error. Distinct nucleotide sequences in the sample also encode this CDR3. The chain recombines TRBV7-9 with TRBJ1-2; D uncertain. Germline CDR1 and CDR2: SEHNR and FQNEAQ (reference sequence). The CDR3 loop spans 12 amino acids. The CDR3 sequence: CASSPDGYGYTF. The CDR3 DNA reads TGTGCCAGCAGCCCGGACGGCTATGGATACACCTTC.

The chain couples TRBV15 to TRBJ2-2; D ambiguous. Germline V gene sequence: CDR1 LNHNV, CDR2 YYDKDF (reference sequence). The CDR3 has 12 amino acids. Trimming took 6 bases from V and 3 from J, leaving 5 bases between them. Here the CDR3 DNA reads TGTGCCACCAGTACACACACCGGGGAGCTGTTTTTT. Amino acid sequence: CATSTHTGELFF.

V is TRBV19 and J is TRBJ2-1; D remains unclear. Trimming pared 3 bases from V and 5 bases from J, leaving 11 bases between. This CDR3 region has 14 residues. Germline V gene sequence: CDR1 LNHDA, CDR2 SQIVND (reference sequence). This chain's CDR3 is CASSMGVIDNEQFF. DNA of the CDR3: TGTGCCAGTAGTATGGGTGTTATCGACAATGAGCAGTTCTTC.

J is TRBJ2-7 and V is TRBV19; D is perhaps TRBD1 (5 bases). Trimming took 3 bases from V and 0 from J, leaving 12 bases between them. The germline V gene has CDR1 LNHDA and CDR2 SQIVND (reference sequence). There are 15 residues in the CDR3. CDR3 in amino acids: CASSIIWGTSYEQYF. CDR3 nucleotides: TGTGCCAGTAGTATCATCTGGGGCACCTCCTACGAGCAGTACTTC.

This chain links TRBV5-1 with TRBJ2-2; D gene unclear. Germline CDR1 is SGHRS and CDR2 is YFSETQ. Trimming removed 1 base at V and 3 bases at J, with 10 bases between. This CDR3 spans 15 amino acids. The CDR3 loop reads CASSLSLSDTGELFF. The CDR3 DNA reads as TGCGCCAGCAGCTTGTCCCTATCCGACACCGGGGAGCTGTTTTTT.

The CDR3 reads CASSLDTFSTATDTQYF. The CDR3 DNA follows: TGCGCCAGCAGCTTGGACACTTTCTCGACAGCCACAGATACGCAGTATTTT. J is TRBJ2-3 and V is TRBV5-1, with D perhaps matching TRBD1 (5 bases). This CDR3 spans 17 amino acids. Trimming left V 0 bases short and J 2 bases short, with 16 bases between. Looked up from germline, CDR1 is SGHRS and CDR2 is YFSETQ.

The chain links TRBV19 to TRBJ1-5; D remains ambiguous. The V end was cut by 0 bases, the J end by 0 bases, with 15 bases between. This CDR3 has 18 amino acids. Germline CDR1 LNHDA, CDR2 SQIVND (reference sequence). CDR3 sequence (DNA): TGTGCCAGTAGTATAGATTTGGCAACTCGGTATAGCAATCAGCCCCAGCATTTT. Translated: CASSIDLATRYSNQPQHF.

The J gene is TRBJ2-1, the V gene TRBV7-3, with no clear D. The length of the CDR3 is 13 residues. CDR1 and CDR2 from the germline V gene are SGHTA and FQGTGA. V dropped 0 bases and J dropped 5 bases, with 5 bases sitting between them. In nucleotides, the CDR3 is TGTGCCAGCAGCTTAACAAGTAACAATGAGCAGTTCTTC. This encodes CASSLTSNNEQFF.

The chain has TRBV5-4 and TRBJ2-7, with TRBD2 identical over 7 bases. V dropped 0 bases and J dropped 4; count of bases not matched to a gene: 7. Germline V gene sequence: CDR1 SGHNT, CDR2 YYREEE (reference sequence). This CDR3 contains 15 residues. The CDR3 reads CASSLAHGGRYEQYF. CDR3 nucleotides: TGTGCCAGCAGCTTGGCCCATGGCGGGAGATACGAGCAGTACTTC.

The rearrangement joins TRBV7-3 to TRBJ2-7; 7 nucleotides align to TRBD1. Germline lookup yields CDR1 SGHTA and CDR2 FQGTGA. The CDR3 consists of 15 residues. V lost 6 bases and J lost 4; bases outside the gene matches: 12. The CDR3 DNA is TGTGCCAGCAGTTCGGCCTGGGGACAGCCTTACGAGCAGTACTTC. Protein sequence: CASSSAWGQPYEQYF. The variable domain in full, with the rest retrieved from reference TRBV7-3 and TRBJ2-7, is GAGVSQTPSNKVTEKGKYVELRCDPISGHTALYWYRQSLGQGPEFLIYFQGTGAADDSGLPNDRFFAVRPEGSVSTLKIQRTERGDSAVYLCASSSAWGQPYEQYFGPGTRLTVT.